Listed below are T cell receptor beta chains from one sample, sequenced in a study of cytomegalovirus exposure and HLA in healthy donors. Libraries were prepared by immunoSEQ multiplex PCR; TCRdb keeps only in-frame clonotypes and omits some of them. The sample contains some 180,000 clones, 77% of which appear only once. Specimen: PBMCs. Receptor source: a woman aged 60-70 years in good health and CMV-seropositive. Each CDR3 is given with its conserved first and last residue. A D gene is named only where the DNA matches it firmly. Only some rows state a clone size, as once, few, many or a class for expanded clones.

.	.	TRBV5-4	TRBJ2-7	CASSLAQGEQYF	TGTGCCAGCAGCTTGGCGCAGGGTGAGCAGTACTTC
.	.	TRBV19	TRBJ1-2	CASSRLVDTHGYTF	TGTGCCAGTAGTCGCCTCGTGGACACACATGGCTACACCTTC
.	.	TRBV6-6	TRBJ2-7	CASNARGLDNEQYF	TGTGCCAGCAATGCTCGAGGACTCGATAACGAGCAGTACTTC
.	.	TRBV7-9	TRBJ2-2	CASSLRETGELFF	TGTGCCAGCAGCCTCAGGGAAACCGGGGAGCTGTTTTTT
TRBD2	.	TRBV6-5	TRBJ2-3	CASSYSFRGGPDTQYF	TGTGCCAGCAGTTACTCTTTCCGGGGGGGCCCTGATACGCAGTATTTT
.	few	TRBV5-1	TRBJ2-5	CASSLQARGQETQYF	TGCGCCAGCAGCTTGCAAGCGCGAGGACAAGAGACCCAGTACTTC
TRBD2	.	TRBV5-8	TRBJ2-1	CASSKGLAGVYNEQFF	TGTGCCAGCAGCAAGGGACTAGCGGGTGTCTACAATGAGCAGTTCTTC
.	.	TRBV28	TRBJ1-5	CASRAGDDQPQHF	TGTGCCAGCAGGGCGGGGGATGATCAGCCCCAGCATTTT
.	.	TRBV7-8	TRBJ2-5	CASSLGARVQETQYF	TGTGCCAGCAGCTTAGGCGCCCGGGTCCAAGAGACCCAGTACTTC
.	.	TRBV5-1	TRBJ1-1	CASSFGGGNTEAFF	TGCGCCAGCAGCTTCGGGGGGGGGAACACTGAAGCTTTCTTT
TRBD2	.	TRBV5-1	TRBJ2-4	CASAPSGRVAKNIQYF	TGCGCCAGCGCTCCTAGCGGGAGGGTAGCCAAAAACATTCAGTACTTC
.	few	TRBV6-1	TRBJ1-1	CASRGLVNTEAFF	TGTGCCAGCAGGGGACTCGTGAACACTGAAGCTTTCTTT
.	once	TRBV7-2	TRBJ1-2	CASSLALVSNYGYTF	TGTGCCAGCAGCTTAGCGCTGGTCAGTAACTATGGCTACACCTTC
TRBD1	few	TRBV5-6	TRBJ1-4	CASSWTGGAANEKLFF	TGTGCCAGCAGCTGGACAGGGGGCGCAGCTAATGAAAAACTGTTTTTT
.	.	TRBV9	TRBJ1-4	CASSGRQKNEKLFF	TGTGCCAGCAGCGGACGACAGAAGAATGAAAAACTGTTTTTT
.	once	TRBV7-2	TRBJ1-1	CASSRQTNTEAFF	TGTGCCAGCAGCCGACAGACGAACACTGAAGCTTTCTTT
TRBD1	.	TRBV30	TRBJ1-5	CAWSGQGSQPQHF	TGTGCCTGGAGTGGACAGGGAAGTCAGCCCCAGCATTTT
.	.	TRBV18	TRBJ1-3	CASSPIPGQTSGNTIYF	TGTGCCAGCTCACCAATACCAGGGCAAACCTCTGGAAACACCATATATTTT
.	.	TRBV18	TRBJ2-4	CASSLMPTQLAKNIQYF	TGTGCCAGCTCACTTATGCCAACTCAATTAGCCAAAAACATTCAGTACTTC
TRBD1	.	TRBV7-3	TRBJ2-7	CASSLDRDNEQYF	TGTGCCAGCAGCTTAGACAGGGATAACGAGCAGTACTTC
TRBD2	once	TRBV6-1	TRBJ2-7	CASSDTTSDLYEQYF	TGTGCCAGCAGTGATACGACTAGCGATTTGTACGAGCAGTACTTC
.	.	TRBV5-4	TRBJ2-2	CASSLAAIRNTGELFF	TGTGCCAGCAGCTTGGCCGCTATTCGTAACACCGGGGAGCTGTTTTTT
.	.	TRBV9	TRBJ2-7	CASSVGLDGTYEQYF	TGTGCCAGCAGCGTAGGTTTGGACGGGACCTACGAGCAGTACTTC
TRBD2	.	TRBV5-1	TRBJ2-7	CASSLETSGIPSYEQYF	TGCGCCAGCAGCTTGGAGACTAGCGGGATTCCCTCCTACGAGCAGTACTTC
.	once	TRBV28	TRBJ2-7	CASSLTRGQYF	TGTGCCAGCAGTCTGACTCGCGGGCAGTACTTC
TRBD1	.	TRBV7-9	TRBJ1-5	CASNDRDHQPQHF	TGTGCCAGCAACGACAGGGACCATCAGCCCCAGCATTTT
.	.	TRBV2	TRBJ1-4	CASSEGSEKLFF	TGTGCCAGCAGTGAAGGGAGCGAAAAACTGTTTTTT
TRBD1	.	TRBV6-5	TRBJ2-1	CASSLAPGGFNEQFF	TGTGCCAGCAGCTTGGCGCCAGGGGGATTTAATGAGCAGTTCTTC
.	few	TRBV19	TRBJ2-7	CASSIVWQGPYEQYF	TGTGCCAGTAGTATAGTTTGGCAGGGCCCCTACGAGCAGTACTTC
TRBD2	few	TRBV30	TRBJ2-6	CAWSVQGLAGSSGANGLTF	TGTGCCTGGAGTGTACAGGGACTAGCGGGTAGCTCTGGGGCCAACGGCCTGACTTTC
TRBD1	few	TRBV5-6	TRBJ1-3	CASSPRGPGNTIYF	TGTGCCAGCAGCCCTAGGGGGCCTGGAAACACCATATATTTT
.	.	TRBV18	TRBJ2-2	CASSPRDTSNTGELFF	TGTGCCAGCTCACCACGGGACACTTCGAACACCGGGGAGCTGTTTTTT
.	.	TRBV30	TRBJ1-2	CAWRSRGGKGYGYTF	TGTGCCTGGAGGTCCCGGGGGGGAAAAGGCTATGGCTACACCTTC
TRBD2	.	TRBV7-7	TRBJ2-3	CASSPSGVSTDTQYF	TGTGCCAGCAGCCCGAGCGGGGTCTCCACAGATACGCAGTATTTT
TRBD1	.	TRBV28	TRBJ1-2	CASSLTGTGNKRGYGYTF	TGTGCCAGCAGTTTGACTGGGACAGGGAACAAGAGGGGCTATGGCTACACCTTC
TRBD2	.	TRBV9	TRBJ2-2	CASSATSGIYTGELFF	TGTGCCAGCAGCGCGACTAGCGGGATATACACCGGGGAGCTGTTTTTT
.	.	TRBV5-6	TRBJ2-5	CASSLVVDTAFKTQYF	TGTGCCAGCAGCTTAGTAGTTGATACCGCTTTTAAGACCCAGTACTTC
TRBD1	.	TRBV19	TRBJ1-4	CASRQGRGEKLFF	TGTGCCAGTCGACAGGGGCGGGGGGAAAAACTGTTTTTT
.	.	TRBV5-1	TRBJ2-2	CASSIGATGELFF	TGCGCCAGCTCAATCGGTGCCACCGGGGAGCTGTTTTTT
.	.	TRBV5-1	TRBJ2-6	CASSLSAGPGANVLTF	TGCGCCAGCAGCTTGTCGGCAGGTCCTGGGGCCAACGTCCTGACTTTC
.	.	TRBV7-9	TRBJ1-3	CASSQAGMNTIYF	TGTGCCAGCAGCCAGGCAGGGATGAACACCATATATTTT
TRBD1	once	TRBV15	TRBJ2-7	CASTPHRDSAYEQYF	TGTGCCTCCACTCCTCACCGGGACAGCGCCTACGAGCAGTACTTC
TRBD2	.	TRBV19	TRBJ2-1	CASSIVRTSGPYNEQFF	TGTGCCAGTAGTATAGTCAGGACTAGCGGCCCCTACAATGAGCAGTTCTTC
.	few	TRBV4-2	TRBJ2-3	CASSQDNRGGADTQYF	TGTGCCAGCAGCCAAGATAACCGAGGTGGTGCAGATACGCAGTATTTT
TRBD2	few	TRBV5-1	TRBJ2-5	CASSLELAGLETQYF	TGCGCCAGCAGCTTGGAACTAGCGGGGCTAGAGACCCAGTACTTC
.	few	TRBV29-1	TRBJ1-4	CSVDSGEKLFF	TGCAGCGTGGATTCAGGGGAAAAACTGTTTTTT
.	few	TRBV30	TRBJ1-2	CAWSVNYGYTF	TGTGCCTGGTCTGTGAACTATGGCTACACCTTC
.	few	TRBV9	TRBJ2-1	CASSVSSGVGYNEQFF	TGTGCCAGCAGCGTGAGTAGTGGAGTGGGCTACAATGAGCAGTTCTTC
TRBD1	.	TRBV10-1	TRBJ2-5	CASGLLGGQGNQETQYF	TGCGCCAGCGGCCTCCTTGGGGGACAGGGAAACCAAGAGACCCAGTACTTC